The clone carrying this T cell receptor beta chain was picked up a small number of times. Investigators profiled TCR beta VDJ and CDR3 from genomic DNA template. MiXCR, run by TCRdb on the reads, gives a single entry per CDR3 protein. The sample has approximately 200,000 distinct CDR3 sequences; roughly 50% are singletons. Patients chosen for sequencing had shown CD8+CD57+ cell expansion by flow cytometry. The CDR3 consists of 15 residues. Trimming cost V 4 bases and J 3 bases; bases outside gene matches: 8. Germline-derived CDR1 and CDR2 are SGHTS and YDEGEE. This sample stems from a study of CD8+CD57+ T cells in acquired aplastic anemia.

The sample was sorted CD4+, CD8+, or CD8+CD57+ T cells (not recorded which) from PBMCs. The genes are TRBV5-8 and TRBJ2-5; 8 bases align to TRBD2. The clonotype originates from a human donor with aplastic anemia. The chain's CDR3 is CASSGGTREKETQYF. CDR3 sequence (DNA): TGTGCCAGCAGCGGCGGGACTAGAGAAAAAGAGACCCAGTACTTC.